The 3 T cell receptor beta chains below were found in one sample sequenced in a study of regulatory T cells in long-lasting Graves disease. To make TCR beta libraries, researchers used iRepertoire HTBI primers and Arm-PCR of CDR3 regions. TCRdb used MiXCR to reprocess the multiplex PCR reads, holding one entry per CDR3 protein. The table shows about 210,000 distinct CDR3 sequences, with around 19% occurring only once. Time point: newly diagnosed GD, antithyroid drugs for less than 3 months. TCR sequences were obtained from RNA taken from PBMCs. These data are also associated with another study on T cells in Graves' hyperthyroidism and ophthalmopathy.

Sequences were derived from peripheral blood mononuclear cells (PBMCs), sampled at new diagnosis, from a patient treated with antithyroid drugs. The receptors derive from a woman in her 30s with Graves disease.

There are many counts of this clonotype. The CDR3 sequence: CASSLGINQPQHF. Written as DNA, the CDR3 is TGTGCCAGCAGCTTAGGGATTAATCAGCCCCAGCATTTT. The J gene is TRBJ1-5, the V gene TRBV7-9; D ambiguous. This CDR3 is 13 amino acids long. The V gene's germline CDR1 is SEHNR and CDR2 FQNEAQ (reference sequence). Deletions cut 1 base from V and 4 bases from J, with 5 bases between.

The count of this clonotype is one. The chain links TRBV6-1 to TRBJ1-1, with TRBD1 matching over 7 bases. The CDR3 covers 15 residues. V trimming: 6 bases; J trimming: 3 bases; junction bases outside the gene matches: 10. In germline, CDR1 is MNHNS, CDR2 SASEGT. CDR3 in amino acids: CASRRLGTDDTEAFF. For the CDR3, the DNA is TGTGCCAGCAGGCGACTAGGGACAGACGACACTGAAGCTTTCTTT.

This clonotype was observed many times. The chain recombines TRBV30 with TRBJ1-1; D might be TRBD1 (6 bases). This CDR3 is built from 15 residues. From germline, CDR1 is GTSNPN and CDR2 SVGIG (reference sequence). V lost 0 bases and J 1 base, leaving 12 bases between the germline ends. CDR3 protein: CAWSVQIQGNTEAFF. The CDR3 nucleotides read TGTGCCTGGAGTGTCCAAATACAGGGGAACACTGAAGCTTTCTTT.